In its sample, the clone carrying this T cell receptor (beta chain) was seen a few times. What it recognizes is unknown. TCRdb reprocessed the 5' RACE reads via MiXCR and lists one record per CDR3 protein. In the table there are 55,000 to 75,000 distinct CDR3 sequences, roughly 5% of which are singletons. This entry is derived from a study of neurological immune-mediated disorders. Study-level findings and limits: Across subjects, expanded clones had no CDR3 amino acid sequences in common, pointing to private repertoires in all groups.

The germline CDR1 and CDR2 sequences are SGHRS and YFSETQ. V shed 4 bases, J shed 2 bases, and the junction held 2 bases outside the gene matches. The CDR3 is made up of 15 amino acids. The sequence was collected from a human donor with multiple sclerosis. The donor label of this sample is uncertain. Sequencing input: PBMCs. The chain employs TRBV5-1 and TRBJ2-5; 13 bases map to TRBD2. CDR3 in amino acids: CASSRTSGGQETQYF. DNA for the CDR3: TGCGCCAGCAGCCGGACTAGCGGGGGACAAGAGACCCAGTACTTC.